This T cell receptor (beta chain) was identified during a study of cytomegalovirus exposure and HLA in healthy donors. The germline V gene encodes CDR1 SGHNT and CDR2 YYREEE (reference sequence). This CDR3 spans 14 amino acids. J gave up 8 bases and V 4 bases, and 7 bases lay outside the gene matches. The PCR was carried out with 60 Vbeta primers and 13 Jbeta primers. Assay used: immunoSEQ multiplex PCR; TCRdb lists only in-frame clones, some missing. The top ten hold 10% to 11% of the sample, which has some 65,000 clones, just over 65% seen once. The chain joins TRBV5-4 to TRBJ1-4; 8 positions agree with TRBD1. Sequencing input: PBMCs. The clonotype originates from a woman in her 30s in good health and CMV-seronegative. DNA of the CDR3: TGTGCCAGCAGCCGGACAGGGCGAGGGGAAAAACTGTTTTTT. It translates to CASSRTGRGEKLFF. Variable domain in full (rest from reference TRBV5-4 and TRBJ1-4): ETGVTQSPTHLIKTRGQQVTLRCSSQSGHNTVSWYQQALGQGPQFIFQYYREEENGRGNFPPRFSGLQFPNYSSELNVNALELDDSALYLCASSRTGRGEKLFFGSGTQLSVL.